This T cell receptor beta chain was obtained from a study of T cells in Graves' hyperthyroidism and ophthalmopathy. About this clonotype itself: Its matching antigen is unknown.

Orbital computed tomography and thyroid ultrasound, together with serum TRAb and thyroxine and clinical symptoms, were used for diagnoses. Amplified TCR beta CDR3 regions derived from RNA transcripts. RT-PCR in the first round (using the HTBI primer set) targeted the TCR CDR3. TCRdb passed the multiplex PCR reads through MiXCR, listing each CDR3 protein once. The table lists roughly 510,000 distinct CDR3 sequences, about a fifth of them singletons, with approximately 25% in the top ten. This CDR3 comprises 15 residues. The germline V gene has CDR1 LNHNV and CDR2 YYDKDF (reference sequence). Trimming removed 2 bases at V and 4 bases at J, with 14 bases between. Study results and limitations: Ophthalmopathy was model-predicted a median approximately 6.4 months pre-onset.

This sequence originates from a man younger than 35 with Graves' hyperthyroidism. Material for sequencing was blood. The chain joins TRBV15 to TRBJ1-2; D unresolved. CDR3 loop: CATSRLRFVGYGYTF. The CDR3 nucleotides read TGTGCCACCAGCAGATTGAGATTTGTGGGCTATGGCTACACCTTC.